Below, 20 T cell receptor beta chains from the same sample are listed, as sequenced in a study of T cell responses to AZD1222 COVID-19 vaccine (dated by TCRdb to 2020 to 2022). The intended sense of this specimen's time point label: baseline before first vaccination. Library preparation was by the immunoSEQ multiplex PCR assay. TCRdb re-hosts the immuneACCESS table, in-frame sequences only. Its copies lack some clones; in the studies checked, an unresolved V gene accounts for under half of them, and the cause for the rest is not known. The sample table lists around 100,000 clones, around nine tenths of them with a count of one. The ten top clones hold more than 1.5% of the sample. The sample consisted of peripheral blood, taken on day 0 of AZD1222 vaccination. All receptors derive from an adult in good health.

The genes are TRBV4-1 and TRBJ1-4; a weak D match, TRBD1 (6 bases). V was cut by 0 bases and J by 5 bases, with 13 bases left in between. CDR3 length: 16 amino acids. Germline assignment: CDR1 MGHRA and CDR2 YSYEKL. The CDR3 loop is CASSQDPGGGNEKLFF. The CDR3 DNA reads as TGCGCCAGCAGCCAAGACCCCGGGGGCGGCAATGAAAAACTGTTTTTT.

The V gene is TRBV7-2, the J gene TRBJ1-2, with 8 bases that match TRBD1. The CDR3 sequence is 16 residues long. The ends lost 1 base at V and 8 bases at J; junction bases unmatched: 12. CDR1 and CDR2 from the germline V gene are SGHTA and FQGNSA. Written as DNA, the CDR3 is TGTGCCAGCAGCTTAGTGGGGGCAGGGGGCGCGGAGGGCTACACCTTC. Amino acid sequence: CASSLVGAGGAEGYTF. Filled out from reference TRBV7-2 and TRBJ1-2, the complete variable domain reads GAGVSQSPSNKVTEKGKDVELRCDPISGHTALYWYRQSLGQGLEFLIYFQGNSAPDKSGLPSDRFSAERTGGSVSTLTIQRTQQEDSAVYLCASSLVGAGGAEGYTFGSGTRLTVV.

The rearrangement uses TRBV6-2 or TRBV6-3 and TRBJ1-5; D uncertain. CDR1 and CDR2 (germline): MNHEY, SVGEGT. There are 13 residues in the CDR3. The ends were cut back, 0 bases at V and 9 bases at J, with 9 bases in the middle. The CDR3 bases are TGTGCCAGCAGTTACTCCGGGAGGCTGCCCCAGCATTTT. This gives the protein CASSYSGRLPQHF.

The sample holds one count of this clone. The CDR3 reads CSVERGLSYQETQYF. DNA of the CDR3: TGCAGCGTTGAGAGGGGGCTTTCGTACCAAGAGACCCAGTACTTC. The gene calls are TRBV29-1 and TRBJ2-5, with TRBD1 matching 7 bases. Unmatched junction bases numbered 7, after V lost 3 bases and J lost 0 bases. Germline V gene sequence: CDR1 SQVTM, CDR2 ANQGSEA. The CDR3 contains 15 residues. Filled out from reference TRBV29-1 and TRBJ2-5, the complete variable domain reads SAVISQKPSRDICQRGTSLTIQCQVDSQVTMMFWYRQQPGQSLTLIATANQGSEATYESGFVIDKFPISRPNLTFSTLTVSNMSPEDSSIYLCSVERGLSYQETQYFGPGTRLLVL.

V and J are TRBV2 and TRBJ2-1; D perhaps matches TRBD2 (5 bases). The CDR3 extends over 13 amino acids. CDR1 SNHLY and CDR2 FYNNEI come from the germline V gene. The V end was cut by 4 bases, the J end by 8 bases, with 12 bases between. For the CDR3, the DNA is TGTGCCAGCAGTGGAGGGATCGCGTATGAGCAGTTCTTC. Translating gives CASSGGIAYEQFF.

This clone was detected once. This chain links TRBV27 with TRBJ1-6; TRBD1 is a possible D gene (5 bases). CDR1 is MNHEY and CDR2 is SMNVEV in the germline V gene (reference sequence). V was pared by 0 bases and J by 3 bases, with 6 bases between. This CDR3 comprises 15 residues. CDR3 bases: TGTGCCAGCAGTTTATCCAGGGTCTATAATTCACCCCTCCACTTT. Protein: CASSLSRVYNSPLHF.

The rearrangement joins TRBV30 to TRBJ1-1, with D unresolved. Germline values: CDR1 GTSNPN, CDR2 SVGIG (reference sequence). The length of the CDR3 is 11 residues. V lost 2 bases, J lost 7 bases, and 8 bases lay in between. Here the CDR3 reads CAWSWEGEAFF. DNA of the CDR3: TGTGCCTGGAGTTGGGAGGGTGAAGCTTTCTTT.

A single count supports this clone. The chain combines TRBV28 with TRBJ1-1, with 7 bases identical to TRBD1. The germline gives CDR1 MDHEN, CDR2 SYDVKM. J gave up 7 bases and V 8 bases, and 25 bases lay outside the gene matches. CDR3 length: 18 amino acids. The CDR3 DNA sequence: TGTGCCAGCGGACCACGCCGGGACAGTGGAGGTGGAATATATGAAGCTTTCTTT. Translated: CASGPRRDSGGGIYEAFF.

This clone was seen only a few times. The CDR3 bases are TGTGCCTTCCGGGGTTGGGGTTTCGAGCAGTACTTC. This gives the protein CAFRGWGFEQYF. V is TRBV2 and J is TRBJ2-7, with D perhaps TRBD2 (5 bases). Between the trimmed V and J ends, which lost 11 bases and 6 bases, there was a span of 17 bases. The CDR3 spans 12 residues. Germline CDR1 reads SNHLY; CDR2 reads FYNNEI.

The V and J genes are TRBV12-3 or TRBV12-4 and TRBJ1-5; D is unresolved. The V end was cut by 3 bases, the J end by 4 bases, with 4 bases between. The CDR3 sequence is 12 residues long. The CDR3 sequence: CASSLINQPQHF. The CDR3 DNA follows: TGTGCCAGCAGTTTGATAAATCAGCCCCAGCATTTT.

The CDR3 region is CASSLGLVAGELFF. The CDR3 nucleotides are TGTGCCAGCAGCCTGGGACTAGTAGCCGGGGAGCTGTTTTTT. The chain recombines TRBV7-3 with TRBJ2-2, with TRBD2 matching over 8 bases. Looked up from germline, CDR1 is SGHTA and CDR2 is FQGTGA. With V trimmed by 5 bases and J by 6 bases, 5 bases remained unmatched. There are 14 residues in the CDR3.

J is TRBJ2-7 and V is TRBV7-2; possible D gene TRBD2, 6 bases. Germline CDR1 and CDR2: SGHTA and FQGNSA. With 4 bases removed from V and 8 bases from J, the gap between germline ends came to 24 bases. The CDR3 runs to 16 residues. The CDR3: CASSYVSAASEFQQYF. As DNA, the CDR3 is TGTGCCAGCAGCTACGTCTCCGCGGCTAGCGAGTTCCAGCAGTACTTC.

The chain links TRBV9 to TRBJ1-4; 7 bases match TRBD1. Trimming at V came to 3 bases and at J to 5 bases, leaving 7 bases not matched to a gene. Germline CDR1 SGDLS, CDR2 YYNGEE. The CDR3 is 15 residues long. The CDR3 sequence: CASSAEGTENEKLFF. The CDR3 DNA follows: TGTGCCAGCAGCGCTGAGGGGACAGAAAATGAAAAACTGTTTTTT.

The chain couples TRBV2 to TRBJ2-7; D might be TRBD1 (5 bases). V was cut by 8 bases and J by 6 bases, with 11 bases left in between. The CDR3 contains 11 residues. Germline V gene lookup returns CDR1 SNHLY and CDR2 FYNNEI. This CDR3 is CASEFGAEQYF. The DNA for the CDR3 is TGTGCCAGCGAATTTGGGGCCGAGCAGTACTTC.

The chain links TRBV6-4 to TRBJ2-2; weak D call: TRBD1 (5 bases). This CDR3 region has 15 residues. The germline V and J ends were trimmed by 3 bases and 5 bases, with 13 bases remaining between them. CDR1 is MRHNA and CDR2 is SNTAGT in the germline V gene. The CDR3 DNA reads TGTGCCAGCAGTGAGGGAACAGGAGAAACCGGGGAGCTGTTTTTT. Its protein is CASSEGTGETGELFF.

This clone was recorded only once. The chain has TRBV10-1 and TRBJ2-1; no reliable D call. This CDR3 has 12 residues. Germline lookup yields CDR1 WNHNN and CDR2 SYGVQD (reference sequence). Between the trimmed V and J ends, which lost 1 base and 6 bases, there was a span of 4 bases. The CDR3, as DNA: TGCGCCAGCAGTGAGTTGCTCAATGAGCAGTTCTTC. It specifies CASSELLNEQFF.

This chain uses TRBV7-3 with TRBJ2-5, with 7 bases matching TRBD2. The CDR3 has 13 residues. With V trimmed by 6 bases and J by 4 bases, 5 bases remained unmatched. In germline, CDR1 is SGHTA, CDR2 FQGTGA. The CDR3 region is CASSFTGGETQYF. CDR3 in DNA: TGTGCCAGCAGTTTTACGGGAGGAGAGACCCAGTACTTC.

This chain links TRBV3-1 (or the pseudogene TRBV3-2) with TRBJ2-1; TRBD2 matches 10 bases. V was pared by 7 bases and J by 8 bases, with 11 bases of the junction left unmatched. Germline V gene sequence: CDR1 LGHDT, CDR2 YNNKEL (reference sequence). The CDR3 loop spans 15 amino acids. As DNA, the CDR3 is TGTGCCAGCAACAGCGGGAGGGCTGGGTACGATGAGCAGTTCTTC. Translation gives CASNSGRAGYDEQFF.

V gene TRBV5-6 combines with J gene TRBJ1-6; D ambiguous. The germline gives CDR1 SGHDT, CDR2 YYEEEE. The CDR3 consists of 15 residues. Trimming removed 1 base from V and 8 bases from J, with 13 bases in between. The CDR3 here is CASSLLGRRDSPLHF. The CDR3 DNA follows: TGTGCCAGCAGCTTGTTGGGGAGAAGAGATTCACCCCTCCACTTT.

The chain recombines TRBV27 with TRBJ2-5; 14 positions match TRBD2. Germline trimming cut 5 bases from V and 5 bases from J; bases unmatched to any gene: 7. The CDR3 consists of 16 residues. The germline V gene has CDR1 MNHEY and CDR2 SMNVEV (reference sequence). CDR3 protein: CASSLSRLAGGETQYF. CDR3 nucleotides: TGTGCCAGCAGTCTCTCGCGACTAGCGGGAGGGGAGACCCAGTACTTC.